The 15 T cell receptor beta chains in this list originate from one sample, sequenced in a study of blood T cell repertoires in COVID-19. Profiled with immunoSEQ multiplex PCR; TCRdb holds only in-frame clones, not every one. The sample records 140,000 to 150,000 clones, around 89% being singletons. Input material: peripheral blood. All receptors derive from a man in his 60s with active or convalescent COVID-19.

This clone has just one count. The chain carries TRBV7-8 and TRBJ2-7; 8 bases line up with TRBD1. CDR1 SGHVS and CDR2 FQNEAQ come from the germline V gene. V lost 2 bases and J lost 2; bases outside the gene matches: 8. This CDR3 is 16 amino acids long. The CDR3 nucleotides read TGTGCCAGCAGCTTACCCCGGGACAGGCCTACCTACGAGCAGTACTTC. This gives the protein CASSLPRDRPTYEQYF. The full variable domain, with the rest looked up from reference TRBV7-8 and TRBJ2-7, is GAGVSQSPRYKVAKRGQDVALRCDPISGHVSLFWYQQALGQGPEFLTYFQNEAQLDKSGLPSDRFFAERPEGSVSTLKIQRTQQEDSAVYLCASSLPRDRPTYEQYFGPGTRLTVT.

To note about this clone: The junction departs from germline at one end; a sequencing error may be responsible. V usage is TRBV4-2 and J usage is TRBJ2-7; 16 bases are shared with TRBD2. Germline loops: CDR1 LGHNA, CDR2 YNFKEQ. The CDR3 has 16 amino acids. The DNA for the CDR3 is TGTGCCAGCAGCCACGGGACTAGCGGGAGGGCCCCCGAGCAGTATTTC. Its protein product is CASSHGTSGRAPEQYF.

The rearrangement links TRBV10-2 to TRBJ2-3; no reliable D call. Germline lookup yields CDR1 WSHSY and CDR2 SAAADI. Trimming shortened V by 0 bases and J by 4 bases, and 8 bases separated the two germline ends. The CDR3 sequence is 14 residues long. The CDR3 region has the DNA TGCGCCAGCAGTGAGTCGGGTGGGCCAGATACGCAGTATTTT. This encodes CASSESGGPDTQYF.

This chain connects TRBV19 to TRBJ1-4; weak D call: TRBD1 (6 bases). CDR3 length equals 13 residues. Germline CDR1 reads LNHDA; CDR2 reads SQIVND (reference sequence). The germline V and J ends were trimmed by 10 bases and 6 bases, with 15 bases remaining between them. CDR3 DNA: TGTGCCACACAAAACAGGGCATATGAAAAACTGTTTTTT. It specifies CATQNRAYEKLFF.

The chain couples TRBV19 to TRBJ1-2, with D possibly TRBD1 on 5 matching bases. The length of the CDR3 is 15 residues. Looked up from germline, CDR1 is LNHDA and CDR2 is SQIVND (reference sequence). Trimming removed 0 bases at V and 5 bases at J, with 13 bases between. Here the CDR3 DNA reads TGTGCCAGTAGTATAGACTGGGGCGCCGCTTATGGCTACACCTTC. Translating gives CASSIDWGAAYGYTF.

This chain joins TRBV6-5 and TRBJ2-7; 9 bases fit TRBD1. V trimming: 2 bases; J trimming: 3 bases; junction bases outside the gene matches: 2. Germline assignment: CDR1 MNHEY and CDR2 SVGAGI. The CDR3 is 14 amino acids. The CDR3 region has the DNA TGTGCCAGCAGTTACCGGGACAGGGTCTACGAGCAGTACTTC. Protein sequence: CASSYRDRVYEQYF.

In its sample, this clone was seen once. The chain employs TRBV4-2 and TRBJ2-7; 10 positions agree with TRBD2. This CDR3 region has 16 residues. Germline CDR1 is LGHNA and CDR2 is YNFKEQ. V was pared by 3 bases and J by 4 bases, with 9 bases of the junction left unmatched. The CDR3 loop is CASSQASGTSVYEQYF. Here the CDR3 DNA reads TGTGCCAGCAGCCAGGCCTCCGGGACTAGCGTATACGAGCAGTACTTC.

The sample holds a few counts of this clone. This chain links TRBV10-2 with TRBJ2-7; 9 bases map to TRBD1. Trimming took 5 bases from V and 3 from J; bases not matched to a gene: 5. This CDR3 region has 14 residues. The germline gives CDR1 WSHSY, CDR2 SAAADI. The CDR3 is CASSTGTGFYEQYF. In DNA form, the CDR3 reads TGCGCCAGCAGTACCGGGACAGGGTTCTACGAGCAGTACTTC.

The chain recombines TRBV5-8 with TRBJ2-3; D remains unclear. Trimming took off 0 bases at V and 2 bases at J, with 7 bases between the two ends. The CDR3 loop spans 14 amino acids. The germline V gene has CDR1 SGHTS and CDR2 YDEGEE. In nucleotides, the CDR3 is TGTGCCAGCAGCTTGGGGGCCTACACAGATACGCAGTATTTT. The encoded protein is CASSLGAYTDTQYF.

The chain carries TRBV18 and TRBJ2-3; TRBD2 might be the D (6 bases). The CDR3 spans 13 residues. V shed 8 bases and J shed 0 bases, with 9 bases lying between them. Germline values: CDR1 KGHSH, CDR2 LQKENI. The chain's CDR3 is CASGGTSTDTQYF. Here the CDR3 DNA reads TGTGCCAGCGGGGGGACTAGCACAGATACGCAGTATTTT.

The chain couples TRBV9 to TRBJ2-3, with 12 bases matching TRBD2. V trimming: 0 bases; J trimming: 2 bases; junction bases outside the gene matches: 7. This CDR3 is 18 amino acids long. Germline lookup yields CDR1 SGDLS and CDR2 YYNGEE. CDR3 amino acids: CASSVGPTSGGYTDTQYF. CDR3 bases: TGTGCCAGCAGCGTAGGCCCAACTAGCGGGGGGTACACAGATACGCAGTATTTT.

The V gene is TRBV4-1, the J gene TRBJ2-1; maybe TRBD2 (6 bases). Germline lookup yields CDR1 MGHRA and CDR2 YSYEKL. Trimming shortened V by 0 bases and J by 2 bases, and 11 bases separated the two germline ends. The CDR3 loop spans 16 amino acids. The CDR3 DNA sequence: TGCGCCAGCAGCCAAGACGGGAGTTTAGCCTACAATGAGCAGTTCTTC. It is translated as CASSQDGSLAYNEQFF.

The chain combines TRBV9 with TRBJ2-3; tentative D call: TRBD2 (6 bases). The CDR3 spans 15 residues. The germline V gene encodes CDR1 SGDLS and CDR2 YYNGEE. Trimming took 4 bases from V and 2 from J, leaving 14 bases between them. CDR3 in DNA: TGTGCCAGCAGCCCCCGGGACTCTTCCACAGATACGCAGTATTTT. This gives the protein CASSPRDSSTDTQYF.

The chain recombines TRBV11-2 with TRBJ1-2, with a weak D call TRBD1 (5 bases). Looked up from germline, CDR1 is SGHAT and CDR2 is FQNNGV. The CDR3 consists of 16 residues. Between the trimmed V and J ends, which lost 6 bases and 0 bases, there was a span of 17 bases. CDR3 loop: CASSRRITGSNYGYTF. The CDR3 DNA is TGTGCCAGCAGTCGTCGTATAACAGGCTCTAACTATGGCTACACCTTC.

This chain joins TRBV9 and TRBJ1-4; TRBD1 matches 9 bases. The ends lost 3 bases at V and 1 base at J; junction bases unmatched: 4. The CDR3 covers 16 residues. Per the germline V gene, CDR1 is SGDLS and CDR2 is YYNGEE. The CDR3 bases are TGTGCCAGCAGCGGGCCGGGACAGGGAACTAATGAAAAACTGTTTTTT. Its protein is CASSGPGQGTNEKLFF.